These 21 T cell receptor beta chains came from one sample sequenced in a study of pediatric ulcerative colitis. Only in-frame clones appear in the TCRdb table, and some are missing; sequencing was by immunoSEQ multiplex PCR. The sample holds approximately 40,000 clones, over 70% seen once. One to two pinch biopsies were taken from the rectum during colonoscopy. The sample was gut tissue. The receptor source for this set is a boy between 10 and 17 years old with severe ulcerative colitis.

V and J are TRBV19 and TRBJ1-1; 8 bases map to TRBD1. V dropped 5 bases and J dropped 3; count of bases not matched to a gene: 5. Germline V gene data show CDR1 as LNHDA and CDR2 as SQIVND (reference sequence). The CDR3 loop spans 14 amino acids. The CDR3 here is CASSSRDRYTEAFF. CDR3 in DNA: TGTGCCAGTAGTTCCCGGGACAGGTACACTGAAGCTTTCTTT.

The V and J genes are TRBV14 and TRBJ2-3; D might be TRBD2 (6 bases). Per germline, CDR1 SGHDN and CDR2 FVKESK. The CDR3 totals 16 residues. V was shortened by 5 bases and J by 0 bases, with 15 bases between the two germline ends. Here the CDR3 DNA reads TGTGCCAGCAGCTATAGAGTTGGGGGGAGCACAGATACGCAGTATTTT. Residues: CASSYRVGGSTDTQYF. The full variable domain, completed using reference TRBV14 and TRBJ2-3, is EAGVTQFPSHSVIEKGQTVTLRCDPISGHDNLYWYRRVMGKEIKFLLHFVKESKQDESGMPNNRFLAERTGGTYSTLKVQPAELEDSGVYFCASSYRVGGSTDTQYFGPGTRLTVL.

The chain uses TRBV28 and TRBJ2-7; unclear D gene. CDR1 is MDHEN and CDR2 is SYDVKM in the germline V gene. There are 15 residues in the CDR3. V lost 2 bases and J lost 0, with 11 bases in between. As DNA, the CDR3 is TGTGCCAGCAGTTTAACCCCACGAAACTCCTACGAGCAGTACTTC. Its protein product is CASSLTPRNSYEQYF.

This sequence joins TRBV19 and TRBJ2-5; the match to TRBD2 covers 8 bases. V shed 5 bases, J shed 5 bases, and the junction held 10 bases outside the gene matches. The length of the CDR3 is 15 residues. From germline, CDR1 is LNHDA and CDR2 SQIVND (reference sequence). CDR3 in amino acids: CASSLGGAAVETQYF. CDR3 coding DNA: TGTGCCAGTAGTCTCGGGGGGGCCGCGGTGGAGACCCAGTACTTC. The whole variable domain, remainder taken from reference TRBV19 and TRBJ2-5, is DGGITQSPKYLFRKEGQNVTLSCEQNLNHDAMYWYRQDPGQGLRLIYYSQIVNDFQKGDIAEGYSVSREKKESFPLTVTSAQKNPTAFYLCASSLGGAAVETQYFGPGTRLLVL.

The chain recombines TRBV6-1 with TRBJ2-7; 13 nucleotides match TRBD2. Germline loops: CDR1 MNHNS, CDR2 SASEGT. J lost 2 bases, V lost 8 bases, and 6 bases had no gene match. The CDR3 spans 15 residues. CDR3 DNA sequence: TGTGCCAGCCGTCGACTAGCGGGGGGTACCTACGAGCAGTACTTC. It yields the protein CASRRLAGGTYEQYF.

The J gene is TRBJ2-7, the V gene TRBV28, with a weak D call TRBD1 (6 bases). V was pared by 2 bases and J by 0 bases, with 14 bases between. CDR1 is MDHEN, CDR2 SYDVKM, per germline. The CDR3 extends over 16 amino acids. The CDR3 DNA reads as TGTGCCAGCAGTTTAAGAGGGGACATAGACTCCTACGAGCAGTACTTC. It specifies CASSLRGDIDSYEQYF.

This sequence joins TRBV7-9 and TRBJ2-5; the D gene is possibly TRBD1 (5 bases). Trimming removed 5 bases from V and 1 base from J, with 14 bases in between. The CDR3 extends over 15 amino acids. Germline CDR1 reads SEHNR; CDR2 reads FQNEAQ (reference sequence). The CDR3, as DNA: TGTGCCAGCAGCAGATCTCTAGGGGCCCAAGAGACCCAGTACTTC. This codes for CASSRSLGAQETQYF.

The chain links TRBV5-6 to TRBJ2-2; no reliable D call. The germline V gene encodes CDR1 SGHDT and CDR2 YYEEEE. Trimming took off 2 bases at V and 7 bases at J, with 3 bases between the two ends. The CDR3 sequence is 11 residues long. For the CDR3, the DNA is TGTGCCAGCAGCTTCGGCGGGGAGCTGTTTTTT. This gives the protein CASSFGGELFF.

The V and J genes are TRBV5-1 and TRBJ2-7; 7 bases match TRBD1. J was trimmed by 3 bases and V by 4 bases; bases with no gene match: 7. This CDR3 is built from 14 residues. The V gene's germline CDR1 is SGHRS and CDR2 YFSETQ. The CDR3 loop reads CASSRPTGNYEQYF. The CDR3 DNA follows: TGCGCCAGCAGCCGACCGACAGGGAACTACGAGCAGTACTTC.

This clone was recorded only once. The J gene is TRBJ1-4, the V gene TRBV4-1; D perhaps matches TRBD1 (5 bases). The V end was cut by 2 bases, the J end by 7 bases, with 14 bases between. Germline V gene sequence: CDR1 MGHRA, CDR2 YSYEKL. The CDR3 has 15 amino acids. The CDR3 DNA reads as TGCGCCAGCAGCCAACAACCCGTGGGGGGTGAAAAACTGTTTTTT. Its translation is CASSQQPVGGEKLFF.

This chain joins TRBV18 and TRBJ2-3; 11 bases line up with TRBD1. The CDR3 has 15 residues. The V and J ends lost 3 bases and 4 bases, in that order; junction bases with no gene match: 3. Germline V gene sequence: CDR1 KGHSH, CDR2 LQKENI. CDR3 region: CASSPGQGGSDTQYF. The CDR3 bases are TGTGCCAGCTCACCGGGACAGGGGGGTTCAGATACGCAGTATTTT.

The rearrangement joins TRBV9 to TRBJ2-1; TRBD1 is a possible D gene (5 bases). CDR3 size: 16 residues. V was trimmed by 3 bases and J by 2 bases, leaving 15 bases between them. Germline V gene lookup returns CDR1 SGDLS and CDR2 YYNGEE. The CDR3 coding sequence is TGTGCCAGCAGCGCTGAGAGTGGGGCTCCCTACAATGAGCAGTTCTTC. Its translation is CASSAESGAPYNEQFF.

This chain links TRBV18 with TRBJ1-1; 8 bases map to TRBD1. The CDR3 contains 15 residues. V was pared by 3 bases and J by 6 bases, with 9 bases of the junction left unmatched. Germline-derived CDR1 and CDR2 are KGHSH and LQKENI. This CDR3 is CASSPRQGKVAEAFF. The DNA of the CDR3 is TGTGCCAGCTCACCCCGACAGGGGAAGGTAGCTGAAGCTTTCTTT.

The chain uses TRBV5-1 and TRBJ2-7; possibly TRBD1 for D (6 bases). Germline V gives CDR1 SGHRS, CDR2 YFSETQ. This CDR3 region has 13 residues. V was shortened by 3 bases and J by 5 bases, with 12 bases between the two germline ends. CDR3 amino acids: CASSSTGFDEQYF. CDR3 bases: TGCGCCAGCAGCTCTACAGGGTTCGACGAGCAGTACTTC.

The chain joins TRBV4-1 to TRBJ2-3, with 7 bases lining up with TRBD2. Germline CDR1 is MGHRA and CDR2 is YSYEKL. CDR3 length equals 16 residues. V lost 3 bases to trimming and J lost 7 bases; unmatched junction nucleotides: 13. CDR3 sequence reads: CASSHLGAGEDHTQYF. The CDR3 region has the DNA TGCGCCAGCAGCCACCTCGGGGCGGGGGAAGACCATACGCAGTATTTT.

This clone appeared a single time. The chain couples TRBV5-6 to TRBJ2-5; no clear D. The CDR3 totals 12 residues. The V end lost 4 bases, the J end lost 14 bases, and 18 bases lay between the germline ends. Germline V gene sequence: CDR1 SGHDT, CDR2 YYEEEE. CDR3 bases: TGTGCCAGCAGCCTTGTCGGTGGGGTGCCATACTTC. Protein sequence: CASSLVGGVPYF.

The chain's CDR3 is CASRGGTVSNQPQHF. The CDR3, as DNA: TGTGCCAGCAGGGGAGGGACAGTGAGCAATCAGCCCCAGCATTTT. The genes are TRBV2 and TRBJ1-5, with 7 bases matching TRBD1. The CDR3 length is 15 residues. Looked up from germline, CDR1 is SNHLY and CDR2 is FYNNEI. V gave up 6 bases and J gave up 1 base; unmatched junction bases: 6. Full variable domain (remainder filled in from reference TRBV2 and TRBJ1-5): EPEVTQTPSHQVTQMGQEVILRCVPISNHLYFYWYRQILGQKVEFLVSFYNNEISEKSEIFDDQFSVERPDGSNFTLKIRSTKLEDSAMYFCASRGGTVSNQPQHFGDGTRLSIL.

In regard to this clone: As the CDR3 is not closed by the conserved phenylalanine or tryptophan, this likely results from a read error. V is TRBV6-5 and J is TRBJ1-6, with D possibly TRBD1 on 5 matching bases. V lost 7 bases, J lost 4 bases, and 11 bases lay in between. The CDR3 runs to 14 residues. The V gene's germline CDR1 is MNHEY and CDR2 SVGAGI. CDR3 coding DNA: TGTGCCAGCATGCCCAGGGCTTATAATTCACCCCTCCACCTT. This encodes CASMPRAYNSPLHL.

For the CDR3, the DNA is TGTGCCAGCAGCAAGGACGGTGGGGGGGCCTACGAGCAGTACTTC. Its translation: CASSKDGGGAYEQYF. The V call is TRBV7-2, the J call TRBJ2-7; 7 bases are a match to TRBD2. The germline V gene has CDR1 SGHTA and CDR2 FQGNSA. Unmatched junction bases numbered 9, after V lost 5 bases and J lost 2 bases. The CDR3 spans 15 residues.

The chain combines TRBV6-4 with TRBJ1-2; 7 bases align to TRBD1. The V and J ends lost 6 bases and 2 bases, in that order; junction bases with no gene match: 3. CDR1 and CDR2 from the germline V gene are MRHNA and SNTAGT. This CDR3 contains 13 residues. CDR3 sequence (DNA): TGTGCCAGCAGACCGACAGGGAACTATGGCTACACCTTC. Protein product: CASRPTGNYGYTF.

The chain employs TRBV4-1 and TRBJ1-5; TRBD1 agrees at 7 bases. V lost 1 base, J lost 3 bases, and 6 bases stayed unmatched. Germline-derived CDR1 and CDR2 are MGHRA and YSYEKL. The CDR3 consists of 16 residues. The CDR3 nucleotides are TGCGCCAGCAGCCAAGCACCTCAGGGGGACAATCAGCCCCAGCATTTT. It yields the protein CASSQAPQGDNQPQHF.